This TCR beta chain is from a study of tumor and adjacent non-tumor tissue in lung cancer. Study overall: Patients were aged about 31 to 85, 9 to 10 men and roughly five women, stage I to III. Study-wide points: Tumor tissue had significantly higher TCR diversity than normal lung. Normal lung showed higher cumulative top 100 clone frequency than tumor. Shorter survival was associated with higher TCR diversity in tumors.

The template was RNA from unsorted bulk tissue. On this clonotype: The antigen is undetermined.

The germline V gene has CDR1 MNHEY and CDR2 SVGAGI. This CDR3 region has 12 residues. Trimming pared 7 bases from V and 9 bases from J, leaving 13 bases between. The library came from three nested PCR rounds adapted from ARM-PCR protocols. TCRdb reprocessed the multiplex PCR reads with MiXCR, giving one entry per CDR3 protein. The sample carries over 110,000 distinct CDR3 sequences, approximately 66% recorded once. The origin of this receptor is a man aged 60 to 69 with small cell lung cancer. Sequencing used lung tumor tissue. The chain carries TRBV6-5 and TRBJ1-5, with TRBD1 as a possible D gene (6 bases). The CDR3 loop reads CASIQQGGPQHF. The CDR3 DNA reads TGTGCCAGCATACAACAGGGAGGGCCCCAGCATTTT.